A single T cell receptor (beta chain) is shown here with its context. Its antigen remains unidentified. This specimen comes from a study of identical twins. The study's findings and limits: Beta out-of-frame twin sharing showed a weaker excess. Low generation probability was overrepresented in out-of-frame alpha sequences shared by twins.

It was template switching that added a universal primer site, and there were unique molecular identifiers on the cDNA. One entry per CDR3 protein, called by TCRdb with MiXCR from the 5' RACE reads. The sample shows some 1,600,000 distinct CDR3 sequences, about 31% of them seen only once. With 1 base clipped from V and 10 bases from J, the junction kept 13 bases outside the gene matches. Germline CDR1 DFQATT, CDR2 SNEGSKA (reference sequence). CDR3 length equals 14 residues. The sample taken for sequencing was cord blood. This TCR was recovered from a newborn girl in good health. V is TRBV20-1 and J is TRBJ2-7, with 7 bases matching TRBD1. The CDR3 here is CSARGATGTNTQYF. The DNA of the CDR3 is TGCAGTGCTAGAGGGGCGACAGGGACAAATACCCAGTACTTC.